The 20 T cell receptor beta chains presented below share a single source sample, sequenced in a study of glioma-infiltrating T cells. Using RNA template, CDR3s of TCR alpha and beta were amplified with iRepertoire arm-PCR. In TCRdb, the multiplex PCR reads were re-called with MiXCR into one record per CDR3 protein. The table includes approximately 120,000 distinct CDR3 sequences, about 23% detected once. The specimen was glioma tissue, nonneoplastic brain tissue, or PBMCs (not recorded which). Receptor source: a human donor with low-grade glioma or glioblastoma, undergoing nonglioma brain surgery, or in good health (not recorded which).

A few counts support this clonotype. The junction shows a germline mismatch at one end, possibly a read error. This sequence joins TRBV12-3 or TRBV12-4 and TRBJ2-7; D ambiguous. This CDR3 comprises 14 residues. CDR3 region: CASSLGIASYEQYF. CDR3 coding DNA: TGTGCCAGCAGCTTAGGGATTGCGTCCTACGAGCAGTACTTC.

Comment on this clonotype: One base away lies a much larger clone, so this may be a sequencing read error. The chain uses TRBV28 and TRBJ2-6; D gene uncertain. CDR1 and CDR2 (germline): MDHEN, SYDVKM. The CDR3 is made up of 15 amino acids. CDR3 in amino acids: CAISLSWAGANVLTF. Here the CDR3 DNA reads TGTGCCATCAGTTTAAGTTGGGCTGGGGCCAACGTCCTGACTTTC.

On this clonotype itself: A read error may be the cause here, since a much bigger clone is one base away. The chain joins TRBV19 to TRBJ2-5; weak D call: TRBD1 (5 bases). The ends were cut back, 4 bases at V and 6 bases at J, with 15 bases in the middle. The germline V gene encodes CDR1 LNHDA and CDR2 SQIVND (reference sequence). This CDR3 has 14 amino acids. This CDR3 reads CASSTAEGVQTQYF. The CDR3 coding sequence is TGTGCCAGTAGTACCGCGGAAGGGGTGCAGACCCAGTACTTC.

Comments on this clonotype: With a much larger clone just one base away, this may be a read error. The chain has TRBV7-3 and TRBJ2-5; TRBD1 or TRBD2 may be the D gene (6 bases each). Per germline, CDR1 SGHTA and CDR2 FQGTGA. The ends were cut back, 1 base at V and 3 bases at J, with 15 bases in the middle. This CDR3 has 16 residues. CDR3 amino acids: CASSLNGRGHEETQYF. In DNA form, the CDR3 reads TGTGCCAGCAGCTTAAACGGTCGGGGGCACGAAGAGACCCAGTACTTC. The full variable domain, its missing parts supplied by reference TRBV7-3 and TRBJ2-5, is GAGVSQTPSNKVTEKGKYVELRCDPISGHTALYWYRQSLGQGPEFLIYFQGTGAADDSGLPNDRFFAVRPEGSVSTLKIQRTERGDSAVYLCASSLNGRGHEETQYFGPGTRLLVL.

This clonotype was counted many times. The CDR3 nucleotides are TGTGCCAGCAGTCATCACTATCGAGTCGAAGAAAGAGATACGCAGTATTTT. It codes for CASSHHYRVEERDTQYF. V and J are TRBV6-1 and TRBJ2-3; D is unclear. Trimming pared 5 bases from V and 5 bases from J, leaving 23 bases between. In germline, CDR1 is MNHNS, CDR2 SASEGT. The CDR3 consists of 17 residues.

The J gene is TRBJ2-3, the V gene TRBV20-1; 14 nucleotides align to TRBD2. V shed 5 bases and J 3 bases; nucleotides not matched to a gene: 10. The CDR3 loop spans 17 amino acids. Per germline, CDR1 DFQATT and CDR2 SNEGSKA (reference sequence). The CDR3 nucleotides read TGCAGTGCTGTCCGGACTAGCGGGAGGAGGGGGACAGATACGCAGTATTTT. Protein sequence: CSAVRTSGRRGTDTQYF.

This clonotype was counted only a few times. This sequence joins TRBV7-9 and TRBJ1-4, with a weak D call TRBD1 (5 bases). V was trimmed by 6 bases and J by 3 bases, leaving 11 bases between them. This CDR3 contains 14 residues. From germline, CDR1 is SEHNR and CDR2 FQNEAQ (reference sequence). The CDR3 spells CASRRKGPNEKLFF. Written as DNA, the CDR3 is TGTGCCAGCAGACGAAAGGGGCCTAATGAAAAACTGTTTTTT.

This clonotype was seen many times. The chain carries TRBV6-6 and TRBJ2-1; D perhaps matches TRBD2 (5 bases). Germline CDR1 and CDR2: MNHNY and SVGAGI (reference sequence). V was cut by 0 bases and J by 3 bases, with 9 bases left in between. This CDR3 has 15 residues. The CDR3 DNA follows: TGTGCCAGCAGTTACTCGGAGCGGCACTACAATGAGCAGTTCTTC. Its translation is CASSYSERHYNEQFF.

As to this clonotype: The junction differs from germline at one of its ends, possibly a read error. The chain employs TRBV6-1 and TRBJ2-7; D is possibly TRBD1 or TRBD2 (5 bases each). Germline assignment: CDR1 MNHNS and CDR2 SASEGT. The CDR3 contains 14 residues. Here the CDR3 DNA reads TGTGCCCGCCCCGGGCTCCGGGGCGTCGGCGCGCCGTCCTTC. It specifies CARPGLRGVGAPSF.

In regard to this clonotype: A read error is possible here, since a much larger clone lies one base away. The J gene is TRBJ1-2, the V gene TRBV20-1; D is unresolved. Trimming cost V 3 bases and J 7 bases, with 12 bases left between them. Germline loops: CDR1 DFQATT, CDR2 SNEGSKA (reference sequence). This CDR3 spans 12 amino acids. CDR3: CSARRVLSGYTF. DNA of the CDR3: TGCAGTGCTAGGAGGGTGCTCAGTGGCTACACCTTC.

Many counts were recorded for this clonotype. V is TRBV3-1 and J is TRBJ2-3; 7 bases match TRBD2. Per germline, CDR1 LGHDT and CDR2 YNNKEL (reference sequence). V dropped 0 bases and J dropped 8; count of bases not matched to a gene: 5. The CDR3 extends over 14 amino acids. CDR3 amino acids: CASSQERASGTQYF. DNA of the CDR3: TGTGCCAGCAGCCAAGAAAGGGCTAGCGGTACGCAGTATTTT.

This clonotype was seen at least ten times. The rearrangement joins TRBV11-2 to TRBJ2-3; TRBD2 matches 9 bases. The length of the CDR3 is 15 residues. Losses at the gene ends were 5 bases for V and 7 bases for J; bases not matched to a gene: 10. Germline lookup yields CDR1 SGHAT and CDR2 FQNNGV. As DNA, the CDR3 is TGTGCCAGCAGCCCCATAGCGGGAGCAAGGAATACGCAGTATTTT. Translation: CASSPIAGARNTQYF.

This clonotype was detected many times. V gene TRBV7-2 combines with J gene TRBJ1-1; D is ambiguous. This CDR3 contains 14 residues. Trimming stripped 5 bases from V and 2 bases from J, with 12 bases between. In germline, CDR1 is SGHTA, CDR2 FQGNSA. The CDR3 bases are TGTGCCAGCAGCCCGTTGACAAGAAACACTGAAGCTTTCTTT. Encoded protein: CASSPLTRNTEAFF.

This clonotype was detected a few times. The gene calls are TRBV11-2 and TRBJ1-1, with D possibly TRBD1 on 6 matching bases. Per the germline V gene, CDR1 is SGHAT and CDR2 is FQNNGV. V gave up 4 bases and J gave up 6 bases, with 12 bases separating them. This CDR3 has 13 amino acids. The CDR3 is CASSSSGDAEAFF. DNA of the CDR3: TGTGCCAGCAGCTCCTCAGGGGACGCTGAAGCTTTCTTT.

This clonotype was counted between two and nine times. The rearrangement joins TRBV7-9 to TRBJ2-5; possible D gene TRBD1, 5 bases. The CDR3 extends over 15 amino acids. Germline V gene sequence: CDR1 SEHNR, CDR2 FQNEAQ (reference sequence). Deletions cut 5 bases from V and 1 base from J, with 14 bases between. CDR3 region: CASSQMDQGQETQYF. CDR3 DNA sequence: TGTGCCAGCAGCCAGATGGACCAGGGCCAAGAGACCCAGTACTTC.

This clonotype was observed a few times. The chain joins TRBV12-3 or TRBV12-4 to TRBJ2-5, with unresolved D. The CDR3 is made up of 13 amino acids. Trimming removed 4 bases at V and 2 bases at J, with 8 bases between. The CDR3 DNA follows: TGTGCCAGCAGTTCTCAGGATCAAGAGACCCAGTACTTC. Its protein product is CASSSQDQETQYF.

This clonotype has a count of ten or more. V gene TRBV7-9 combines with J gene TRBJ2-1, with 7 bases fitting TRBD2. The germline CDR1 and CDR2 sequences are SEHNR and FQNEAQ (reference sequence). The junction had 12 bases not matched to a gene; V was cut back by 8 bases and J by 5 bases. This CDR3 has 15 residues. CDR3 in amino acids: CASRRVERGDNEQFF. The CDR3 DNA sequence: TGTGCCAGCCGCCGGGTTGAGCGGGGTGACAATGAGCAGTTCTTC.

This clonotype appeared many times. The genes are TRBV12-3 or TRBV12-4 and TRBJ1-1; weak D call: TRBD1 (6 bases). The CDR3 is 17 residues long. V shed 2 bases and J shed 2 bases, with 18 bases lying between them. The CDR3 DNA follows: TGTGCCAGCAGTTTATATCGCTGGGGCAGGGGTAACACTGAAGCTTTCTTT. Amino acids: CASSLYRWGRGNTEAFF.

The table lists this clonotype with many counts. This chain uses TRBV5-1 with TRBJ2-5; 7 bases agree with TRBD1. CDR1 is SGHRS and CDR2 is YFSETQ in the germline V gene. The V segment lost 3 bases and the J segment 4 bases; nucleotides outside the gene matches: 9. The CDR3 extends over 15 amino acids. For the CDR3, the DNA is TGCGCCAGCAGCTCTGGACAGGACCTTCCAGAGACCCAGTACTTC. Translated, it gives CASSSGQDLPETQYF.

In its sample, this clonotype was seen many times. The genes are TRBV29-1 and TRBJ1-1, with 9 bases fitting TRBD1. The CDR3 is 13 amino acids. J was trimmed by 5 bases and V by 1 base; bases with no gene match: 2. CDR1 and CDR2 from the germline V gene are SQVTM and ANQGSEA. As DNA, the CDR3 is TGCAGCGTTGAAGGACAGGGGGGGACTGAAGCTTTCTTT. Translated: CSVEGQGGTEAFF.